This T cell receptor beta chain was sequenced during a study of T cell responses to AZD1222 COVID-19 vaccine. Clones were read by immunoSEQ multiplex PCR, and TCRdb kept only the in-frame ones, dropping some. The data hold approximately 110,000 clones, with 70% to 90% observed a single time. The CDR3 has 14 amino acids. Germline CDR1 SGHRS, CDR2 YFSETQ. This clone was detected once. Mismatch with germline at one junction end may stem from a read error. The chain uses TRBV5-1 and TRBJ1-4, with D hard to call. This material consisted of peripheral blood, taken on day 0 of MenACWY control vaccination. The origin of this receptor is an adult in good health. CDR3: CASKRDYSNGKLFF. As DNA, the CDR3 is TGCGCCAGCAAGAGAGACTACAGTAATGGAAAACTGTTTTTT.